The following is a T cell receptor (beta chain) sequence with its context. Its antigen is currently unknown. The data derive from a study of cytomegalovirus exposure and HLA in healthy donors. In germline, CDR1 is MGHRA, CDR2 YSYEKL. The CDR3 totals 16 residues. J gave up 8 bases and V 3 bases, and 12 bases lay outside the gene matches. Primers: 60 Vbeta forward and 13 Jbeta reverse. TCRdb keeps only in-frame clones here, not all; method: immunoSEQ multiplex PCR. The data show over 80,000 clones, roughly four fifths seen once. Participants comprised healthy donors of bone marrow. Regarding the study as a whole: Sequencing probably produced one cluster of sequence variants that were highly shared.

This clonotype originated in a man aged 35-49 years in good health and CMV-seropositive. Sequencing input: PBMCs. The J gene is TRBJ1-1, the V gene TRBV4-1, with TRBD1 identical over 10 bases. The CDR3: CASSQEGRQGAWEAFF. The CDR3 bases are TGCGCCAGCAGCCAGGAGGGCCGACAGGGGGCATGGGAAGCTTTCTTT.